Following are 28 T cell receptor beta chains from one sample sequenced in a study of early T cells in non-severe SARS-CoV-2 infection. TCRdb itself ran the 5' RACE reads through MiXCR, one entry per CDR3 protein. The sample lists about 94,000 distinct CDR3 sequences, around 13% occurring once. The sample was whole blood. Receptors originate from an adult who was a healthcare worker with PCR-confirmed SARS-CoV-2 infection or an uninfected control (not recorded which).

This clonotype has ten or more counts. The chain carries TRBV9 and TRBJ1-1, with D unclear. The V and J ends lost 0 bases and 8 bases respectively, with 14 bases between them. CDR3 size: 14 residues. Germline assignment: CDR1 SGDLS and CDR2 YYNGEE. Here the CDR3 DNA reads TGTGCCAGCAGCGTAGCTCCCCGAGACGGGGAAGCTTTCTTT. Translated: CASSVAPRDGEAFF.

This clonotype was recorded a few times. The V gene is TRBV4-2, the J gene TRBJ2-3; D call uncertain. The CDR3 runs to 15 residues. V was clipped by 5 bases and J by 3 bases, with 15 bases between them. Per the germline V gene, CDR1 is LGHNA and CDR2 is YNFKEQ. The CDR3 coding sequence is TGTGCCAGCAGCTCCCGTCCTACGAGGACAGATACGCAGTATTTT. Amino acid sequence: CASSSRPTRTDTQYF.

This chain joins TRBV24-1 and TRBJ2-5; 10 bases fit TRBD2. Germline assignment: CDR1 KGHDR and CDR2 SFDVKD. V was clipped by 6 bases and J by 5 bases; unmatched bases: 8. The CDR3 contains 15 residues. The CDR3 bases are TGTGCCACCAGTAGCGGGGGGGCCGTCGGGGAGACCCAGTACTTC. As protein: CATSSGGAVGETQYF.

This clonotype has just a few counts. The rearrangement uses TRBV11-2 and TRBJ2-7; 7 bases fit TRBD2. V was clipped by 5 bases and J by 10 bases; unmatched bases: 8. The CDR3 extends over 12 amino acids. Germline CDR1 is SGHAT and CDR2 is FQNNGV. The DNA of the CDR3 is TGTGCCAGCAGCCCCCTCCGGGGGGAACAGTACTTC. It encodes CASSPLRGEQYF. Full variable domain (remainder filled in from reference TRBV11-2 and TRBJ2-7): EAGVAQSPRYKIIEKRQSVAFWCNPISGHATLYWYQQILGQGPKLLIQFQNNGVVDDSQLPKDRFSAERLKGVDSTLKIQPAKLEDSAVYLCASSPLRGEQYFGPGTRLTVT.

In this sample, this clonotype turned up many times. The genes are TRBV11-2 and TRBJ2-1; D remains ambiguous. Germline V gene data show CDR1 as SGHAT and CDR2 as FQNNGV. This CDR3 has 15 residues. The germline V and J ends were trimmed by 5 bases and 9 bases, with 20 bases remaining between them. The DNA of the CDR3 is TGTGCCAGCAGCCCCCCGGGTGGAGAAGGCGGTGAGCAGTTCTTC. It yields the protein CASSPPGGEGGEQFF.

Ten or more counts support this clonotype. The CDR3 here is CASSVGVDTPNIQYF. The CDR3 DNA reads TGTGCCAGCAGCGTAGGTGTGGACACCCCAAACATTCAGTACTTC. The gene calls are TRBV9 and TRBJ2-4, with D tentatively TRBD1 (5 bases). Trimming removed 0 bases from V and 6 bases from J, with 13 bases in between. CDR1 is SGDLS and CDR2 is YYNGEE in the germline V gene. The CDR3 spans 15 residues.

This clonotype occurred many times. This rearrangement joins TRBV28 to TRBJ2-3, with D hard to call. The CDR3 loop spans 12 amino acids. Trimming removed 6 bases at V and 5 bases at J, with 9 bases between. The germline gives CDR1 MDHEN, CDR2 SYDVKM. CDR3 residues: CASSLPGDTQYF. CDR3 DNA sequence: TGTGCCAGCAGCTTACCCGGAGATACGCAGTATTTT.

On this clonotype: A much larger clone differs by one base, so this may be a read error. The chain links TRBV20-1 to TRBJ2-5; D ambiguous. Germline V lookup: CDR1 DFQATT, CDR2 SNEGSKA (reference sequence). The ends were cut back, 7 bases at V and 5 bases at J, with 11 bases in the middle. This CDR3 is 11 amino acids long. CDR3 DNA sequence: TGCAGTGATATCCGTGGGGAGACCCAGTACTTC. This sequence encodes CSDIRGETQYF.

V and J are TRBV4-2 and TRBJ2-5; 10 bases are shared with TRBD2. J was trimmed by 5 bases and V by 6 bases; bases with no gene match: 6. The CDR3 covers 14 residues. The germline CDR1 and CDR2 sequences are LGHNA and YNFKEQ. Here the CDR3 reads CASRASGGPETQYF. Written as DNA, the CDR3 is TGTGCCAGCAGGGCTAGCGGGGGCCCCGAGACCCAGTACTTC.

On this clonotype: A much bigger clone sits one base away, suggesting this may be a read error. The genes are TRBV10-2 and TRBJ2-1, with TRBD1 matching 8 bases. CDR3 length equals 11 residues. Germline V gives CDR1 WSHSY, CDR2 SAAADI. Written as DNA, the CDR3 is TGCGTCAGCGAAACAGGGGGTGAGCAGTTCTTC. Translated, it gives CVSETGGEQFF.

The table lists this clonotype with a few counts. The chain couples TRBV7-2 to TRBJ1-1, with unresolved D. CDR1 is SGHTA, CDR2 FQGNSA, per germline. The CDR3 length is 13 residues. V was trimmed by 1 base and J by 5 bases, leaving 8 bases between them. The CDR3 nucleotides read TGTGCCAGCAGCTTAGATTGGGGTACTGAAGCTTTCTTT. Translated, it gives CASSLDWGTEAFF.

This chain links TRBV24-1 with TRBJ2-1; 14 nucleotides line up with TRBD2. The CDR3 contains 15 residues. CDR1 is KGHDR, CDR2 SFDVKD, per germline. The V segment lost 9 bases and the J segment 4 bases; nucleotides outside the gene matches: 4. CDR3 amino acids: CATGGLAGGYNEQFF. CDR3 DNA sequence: TGTGCCACCGGCGGACTAGCGGGGGGATACAATGAGCAGTTCTTC.

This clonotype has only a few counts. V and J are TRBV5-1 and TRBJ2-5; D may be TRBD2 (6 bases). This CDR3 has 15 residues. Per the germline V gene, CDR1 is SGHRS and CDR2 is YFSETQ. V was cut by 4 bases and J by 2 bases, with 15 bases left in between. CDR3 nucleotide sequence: TGCGCCAGCAGCACTAGCCCGACTAAACAAGAGACCCAGTACTTC. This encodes CASSTSPTKQETQYF.

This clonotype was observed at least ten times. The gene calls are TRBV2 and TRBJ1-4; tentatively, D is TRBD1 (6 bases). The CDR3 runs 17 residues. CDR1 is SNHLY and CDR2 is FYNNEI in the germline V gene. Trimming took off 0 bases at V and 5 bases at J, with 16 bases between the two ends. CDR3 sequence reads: CASSEAVGGEKNEKLFF. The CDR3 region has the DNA TGTGCCAGCAGTGAAGCCGTCGGGGGCGAGAAAAATGAAAAACTGTTTTTT.

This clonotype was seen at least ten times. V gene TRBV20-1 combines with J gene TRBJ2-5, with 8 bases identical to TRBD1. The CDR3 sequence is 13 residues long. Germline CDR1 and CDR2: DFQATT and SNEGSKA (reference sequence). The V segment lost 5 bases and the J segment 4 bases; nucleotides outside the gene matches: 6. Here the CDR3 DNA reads TGCAGTGCTGGACAGGGTCGAGTAGAGACCCAGTACTTC. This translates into CSAGQGRVETQYF.

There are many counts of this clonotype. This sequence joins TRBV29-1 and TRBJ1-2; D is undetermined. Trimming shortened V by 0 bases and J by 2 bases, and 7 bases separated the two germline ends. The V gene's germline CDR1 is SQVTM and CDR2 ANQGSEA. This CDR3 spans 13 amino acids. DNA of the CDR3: TGCAGCGTTGAAGATTCAGAGAACTATGGCTACACCTTC. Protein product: CSVEDSENYGYTF.

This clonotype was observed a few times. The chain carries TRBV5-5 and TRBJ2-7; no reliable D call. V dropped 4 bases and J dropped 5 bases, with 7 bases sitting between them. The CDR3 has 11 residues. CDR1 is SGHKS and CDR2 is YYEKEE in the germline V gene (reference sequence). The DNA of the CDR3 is TGTGCCAGCAGCCCCGGTCACGAGCAGTACTTC. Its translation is CASSPGHEQYF. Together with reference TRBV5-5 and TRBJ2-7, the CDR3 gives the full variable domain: DAGVTQSPTHLIKTRGQQVTLRCSPISGHKSVSWYQQVLGQGPQFIFQYYEKEERGRGNFPDRFSARQFPNYSSELNVNALLLGDSALYLCASSPGHEQYFGPGTRLTVT.

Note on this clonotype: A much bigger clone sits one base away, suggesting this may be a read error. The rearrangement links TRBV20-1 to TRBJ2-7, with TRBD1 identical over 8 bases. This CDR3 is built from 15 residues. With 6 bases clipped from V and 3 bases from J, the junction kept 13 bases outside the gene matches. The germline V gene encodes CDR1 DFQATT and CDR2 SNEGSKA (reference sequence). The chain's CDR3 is CSAKLCRQGSYEQYF. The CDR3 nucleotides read TGCAGTGCGAAGCTCTGTCGACAGGGGAGCTACGAGCAGTACTTC.

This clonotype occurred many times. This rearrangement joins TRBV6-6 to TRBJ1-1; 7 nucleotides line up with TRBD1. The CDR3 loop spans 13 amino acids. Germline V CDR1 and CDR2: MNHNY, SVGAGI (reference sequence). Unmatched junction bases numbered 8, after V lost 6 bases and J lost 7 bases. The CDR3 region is CASSTGALGEAFF. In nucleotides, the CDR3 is TGTGCCAGCAGCACAGGGGCCCTAGGTGAAGCTTTCTTT.

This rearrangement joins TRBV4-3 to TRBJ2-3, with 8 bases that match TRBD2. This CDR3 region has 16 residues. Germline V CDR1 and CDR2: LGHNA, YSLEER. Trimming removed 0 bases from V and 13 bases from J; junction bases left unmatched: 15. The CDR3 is CASSQDTGTRSGVEYF. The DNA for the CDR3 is TGCGCCAGCAGCCAAGATACGGGGACTAGATCAGGTGTCGAGTATTTT.

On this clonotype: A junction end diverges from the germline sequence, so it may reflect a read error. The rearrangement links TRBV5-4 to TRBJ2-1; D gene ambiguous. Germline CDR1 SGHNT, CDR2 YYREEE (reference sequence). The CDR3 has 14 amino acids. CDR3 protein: CASQPWKNYDEQFF. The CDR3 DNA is TGTGCCAGCCAGCCCTGGAAGAACTACGATGAGCAGTTCTTC. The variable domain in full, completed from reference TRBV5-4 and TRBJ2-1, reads ETGVTQSPTHLIKTRGQQVTLRCSSQSGHNTVSWYQQALGQGPQFIFQYYREEENGRGNFPPRFSGLQFPNYSSELNVNALELDDSALYLCASQPWKNYDEQFFGPGTRLTVL.

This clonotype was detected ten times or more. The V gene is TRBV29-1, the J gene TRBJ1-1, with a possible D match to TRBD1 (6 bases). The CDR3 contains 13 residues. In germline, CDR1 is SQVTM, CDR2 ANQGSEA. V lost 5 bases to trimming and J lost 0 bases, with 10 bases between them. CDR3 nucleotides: TGCAGCGTTTCAGGGGCTTTGAACACTGAAGCTTTCTTT. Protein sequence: CSVSGALNTEAFF. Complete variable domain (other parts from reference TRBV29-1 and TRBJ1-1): SAVISQKPSRDICQRGTSLTIQCQVDSQVTMMFWYRQQPGQSLTLIATANQGSEATYESGFVIDKFPISRPNLTFSTLTVSNMSPEDSSIYLCSVSGALNTEAFFGQGTRLTVV.

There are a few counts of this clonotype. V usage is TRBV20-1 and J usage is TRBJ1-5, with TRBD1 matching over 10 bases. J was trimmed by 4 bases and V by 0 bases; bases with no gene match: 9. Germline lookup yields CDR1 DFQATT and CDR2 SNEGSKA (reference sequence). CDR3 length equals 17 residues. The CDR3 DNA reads TGCAGTGCTAGAGATCGGACCCTGGGACAGGGGAATCAGCCCCAGCATTTT. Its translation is CSARDRTLGQGNQPQHF.

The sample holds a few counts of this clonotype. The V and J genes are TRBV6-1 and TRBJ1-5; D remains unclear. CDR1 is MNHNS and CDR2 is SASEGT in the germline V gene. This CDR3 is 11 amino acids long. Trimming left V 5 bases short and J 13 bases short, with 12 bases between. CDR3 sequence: CASSSRGPQHF. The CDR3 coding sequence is TGTGCCAGCAGTTCCAGAGGACCGCAGCATTTT.

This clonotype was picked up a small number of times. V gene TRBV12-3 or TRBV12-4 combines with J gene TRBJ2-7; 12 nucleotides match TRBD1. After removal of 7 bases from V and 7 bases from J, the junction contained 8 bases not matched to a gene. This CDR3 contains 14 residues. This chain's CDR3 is CASTVGQGAGEQYF. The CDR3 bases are TGTGCCAGCACGGTGGGACAGGGGGCTGGGGAGCAGTACTTC.

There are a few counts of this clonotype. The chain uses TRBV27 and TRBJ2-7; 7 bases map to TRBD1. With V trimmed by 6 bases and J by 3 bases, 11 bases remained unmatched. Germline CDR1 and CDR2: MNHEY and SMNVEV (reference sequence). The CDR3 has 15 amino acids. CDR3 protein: CASSPADRFDYEQYF. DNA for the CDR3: TGTGCCAGCAGCCCCGCGGACAGGTTCGACTACGAGCAGTACTTC.

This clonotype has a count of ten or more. CDR3 sequence (DNA): TGTGCCAGTAGTCCGATGGGCCAGAGCGTCCTGACTTTC. Its protein product is CASSPMGQSVLTF. This rearrangement joins TRBV19 to TRBJ2-6; D call uncertain. V was cut by 5 bases and J by 12 bases, with 14 bases left in between. Germline assignment: CDR1 LNHDA and CDR2 SQIVND (reference sequence). The CDR3 is 13 amino acids.

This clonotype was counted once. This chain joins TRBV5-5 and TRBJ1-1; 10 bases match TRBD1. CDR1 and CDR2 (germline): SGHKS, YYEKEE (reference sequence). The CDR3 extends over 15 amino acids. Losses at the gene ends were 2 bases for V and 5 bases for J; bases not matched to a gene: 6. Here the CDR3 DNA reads TGTGCCAGCAGCTTCCGGACAGGGGGAGGAACTGAAGCTTTCTTT. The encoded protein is CASSFRTGGGTEAFF.